The present entry profiles one T cell receptor beta chain with its context. Its antigen is undetermined. Germline V gene sequence: CDR1 DFQATT, CDR2 SNEGSKA (reference sequence). V was clipped by 3 bases and J by 7 bases, with 9 bases between them. The CDR3 is 11 residues long. The data were obtained in a study of T cells after yellow fever vaccination. For the study at large: For low cell numbers, libraries were made with SMART-Seq v4 Ultra Low Input.

TCR cDNA was made by 5'RACE template switching, adding a universal primer site and UMIs. TCRdb analysed the 5' RACE reads with MiXCR anew, one entry per CDR3 protein. The table has about 320,000 distinct CDR3 sequences, around a tenth seen once. Study results and limitations: It was a small share of clonotypes that appeared in both CD4 and CD8 compartments. Though weaker, the secondary response peaked faster, on day 5 versus 15.

This chain connects TRBV20-1 to TRBJ1-2; D is uncertain. Sequences were derived from CD4+ T cells sorted from PBMCs, sampled 45 days after the yellow fever booster vaccination. This TCR was sampled from a man aged 18-30 years who received the YFV17D yellow fever vaccine. CDR3 region: CSASPVFGYTF. CDR3 in DNA: TGCAGTGCTAGCCCCGTTTTTGGCTACACCTTC.